This entry lists 11 T cell receptor beta chains sequenced from one sample in a study of cytomegalovirus exposure and HLA in healthy donors. Measured with immunoSEQ multiplex PCR; TCRdb has only the in-frame clones, and not every one. The sample yields about 150,000 clones, roughly 92% seen once. Sequenced input: PBMCs. The receptors were sampled from a man aged 18 to 35 in good health and CMV-seronegative.

J is TRBJ2-5 and V is TRBV2, with TRBD2 matching 11 bases. CDR3 length: 18 residues. The ends lost 2 bases at V and 2 bases at J; junction bases unmatched: 10. Germline V gene data show CDR1 as SNHLY and CDR2 as FYNNEI. CDR3 nucleotide sequence: TGTGCCAGCAGTGAACTAGCGGGGGGCCTAAGGAGACAAGAGACCCAGTACTTC. Amino acid sequence: CASSELAGGLRRQETQYF.

The genes are TRBV10-3 and TRBJ2-1; TRBD2 agrees at 7 bases. Germline CDR1 reads ENHRY; CDR2 reads SYGVKD. The ends lost 9 bases at V and 8 bases at J; junction bases unmatched: 13. The CDR3 sequence is 14 residues long. The chain's CDR3 is CAIRDEGLIYEQFF. CDR3 nucleotides: TGTGCCATACGGGATGAGGGACTAATCTATGAGCAGTTCTTC.

The chain links TRBV7-8 to TRBJ1-2, with 7 bases lining up with TRBD1. V lost 4 bases, J lost 8 bases, and 16 bases stayed unmatched. CDR1 and CDR2 from the germline V gene are SGHVS and FQNEAQ. The CDR3 loop spans 16 amino acids. The CDR3 region has the DNA TGTGCCAGCAGCTCGACGACAGGGATGCAATCTGGGGGCTACACCTTC. It codes for CASSSTTGMQSGGYTF.

The chain is built from TRBV6-1 and TRBJ1-1; maybe TRBD1 (6 bases). CDR3 size: 13 residues. CDR1 and CDR2 (germline): MNHNS, SASEGT. V was shortened by 8 bases and J by 4 bases, with 14 bases between the two germline ends. For the CDR3, the DNA is TGTGCCAGCGTTTGGACAGAGGGCACTGAAGCTTTCTTT. Translation: CASVWTEGTEAFF.

The chain has TRBV5-4 and TRBJ2-1, with 7 nucleotides matching TRBD2. CDR1 and CDR2 (germline): SGHNT, YYREEE (reference sequence). There are 16 residues in the CDR3. J gave up 4 bases and V 0 bases, and 7 bases lay outside the gene matches. The DNA of the CDR3 is TGTGCCAGCAGCTTGGGGGTCGGACTAGAATACAATGAGCAGTTCTTC. This encodes CASSLGVGLEYNEQFF.

The gene calls are TRBV5-1 and TRBJ1-2; D gene uncertain. Germline V gene sequence: CDR1 SGHRS, CDR2 YFSETQ. This CDR3 comprises 14 residues. The V gene lost 4 bases and the J gene lost 8 bases, with 18 bases spanning the gap. The DNA for the CDR3 is TGCGCCAGCAGCCCCAGTTCTCCGGGGAGGGGCTACACCTTC. It codes for CASSPSSPGRGYTF.

The chain has TRBV6-1 and TRBJ2-5; no reliable D call. CDR3 size: 15 residues. The V end lost 1 base, the J end lost 5 bases, and 14 bases lay between the germline ends. Germline V gives CDR1 MNHNS, CDR2 SASEGT. The CDR3 sequence: CASSEGPPRRETQYF. CDR3 nucleotides: TGTGCCAGCAGTGAAGGGCCCCCTCGCAGGGAGACCCAGTACTTC.

The chain carries TRBV5-4 and TRBJ1-3, with TRBD1 matching over 9 bases. The CDR3 runs to 19 residues. V trimming: 4 bases; J trimming: 0 bases; junction bases outside the gene matches: 14. From germline, CDR1 is SGHNT and CDR2 YYREEE (reference sequence). The CDR3 DNA reads as TGTGCCAGCAGCCCACTGGGACAGGGAGTATACCGCTCTGGAAACACCATATATTTT. Amino acids: CASSPLGQGVYRSGNTIYF.

The J gene is TRBJ1-1, the V gene TRBV7-2; 8 nucleotides agree with TRBD1. V lost 5 bases, J lost 2 bases, and 4 bases stayed unmatched. Germline lookup yields CDR1 SGHTA and CDR2 FQGNSA. The CDR3 contains 14 residues. The CDR3 region has the DNA TGTGCCAGCAGCCGTGACAGGGGAAACACTGAAGCTTTCTTT. It codes for CASSRDRGNTEAFF.

J is TRBJ2-5 and V is TRBV7-2; D unclear. Germline V CDR1 and CDR2: SGHTA, FQGNSA. This CDR3 is built from 14 residues. The ends were cut back, 1 base at V and 1 base at J, with 7 bases in the middle. The CDR3 loop is CASSLEFSQETQYF. CDR3 DNA sequence: TGTGCCAGCAGCTTAGAATTCAGCCAAGAGACCCAGTACTTC.

The CDR3 DNA reads TGCGCCAGCAGCTTTTACGGGACAGAACATGAAAAACTGTTTTTT. This translates into CASSFYGTEHEKLFF. The V gene is TRBV5-1, the J gene TRBJ1-4, with TRBD1 matching over 7 bases. In germline, CDR1 is SGHRS, CDR2 YFSETQ. V shed 2 bases, J shed 6 bases, and the junction held 7 bases outside the gene matches. CDR3 length: 15 residues.